Below are 26 T cell receptor beta chains sequenced from a single sample in a study of cytomegalovirus exposure and HLA in healthy donors. 13 Jbeta primers and 60 Vbeta primers were used for the PCR. Repertoires were generated with immunoSEQ multiplex PCR, while TCRdb's copy carries only in-frame clones and drops some. The sample includes about 130,000 clones, about three quarters seen only once; the top ten take around 7%. Source material: PBMCs. The source is a man in his forties in good health and CMV-seropositive.

The chain combines TRBV9 with TRBJ2-1, with 12 bases matching TRBD2. CDR1 and CDR2 (germline): SGDLS, YYNGEE. J was trimmed by 1 base and V by 3 bases; bases with no gene match: 11. The CDR3 extends over 19 amino acids. CDR3 loop: CASSGWTATSGSSYNEQFF. CDR3 coding DNA: TGTGCCAGCAGCGGTTGGACGGCGACTAGCGGGAGTTCCTACAATGAGCAGTTCTTC. Together with reference TRBV9 and TRBJ2-1, the CDR3 gives the full variable domain: DSGVTQTPKHLITATGQRVTLRCSPRSGDLSVYWYQQSLDQGLQFLIQYYNGEERAKGNILERFSAQQFPDLHSELNLSSLELGDSALYFCASSGWTATSGSSYNEQFFGPGTRLTVL.

This chain links TRBV28 with TRBJ2-5, with D perhaps TRBD1 (6 bases). V was clipped by 6 bases and J by 1 base, with 12 bases between them. The CDR3 contains 14 residues. Germline V gives CDR1 MDHEN, CDR2 SYDVKM. The DNA for the CDR3 is TGTGCCAGCAGACCCGGGACACCCCAAGAGACCCAGTACTTC. It specifies CASRPGTPQETQYF.

This chain joins TRBV30 and TRBJ1-1; TRBD1 might be the D (5 bases). The CDR3 loop spans 13 amino acids. V was trimmed by 2 bases and J by 5 bases, leaving 12 bases between them. Germline CDR1 reads GTSNPN; CDR2 reads SVGIG (reference sequence). DNA for the CDR3: TGTGCCTGGAGTCTCACCCGGGGGACTGAAGCTTTCTTT. It encodes CAWSLTRGTEAFF.

The V and J genes are TRBV28 and TRBJ2-2; TRBD2 might be the D (6 bases). Deletions cut 6 bases from V and 2 bases from J, with 16 bases between. Germline CDR1 MDHEN, CDR2 SYDVKM. This CDR3 comprises 16 residues. This chain's CDR3 is CASRLLLEGNTGELFF. For the CDR3, the DNA is TGTGCCAGCAGACTTCTGTTGGAGGGCAACACCGGGGAGCTGTTTTTT.

This chain links TRBV19 with TRBJ2-3; TRBD1 is a possible D gene (5 bases). Per the germline V gene, CDR1 is LNHDA and CDR2 is SQIVND (reference sequence). The V gene lost 11 bases and the J gene lost 0 bases, with 15 bases spanning the gap. The CDR3 is 14 residues long. As DNA, the CDR3 is TGTGCCTCAAAGGGGTTGGAGAGCACAGATACGCAGTATTTT. Its protein is CASKGLESTDTQYF.

Turning to this clone: An end of the junction differs from the germline gene, which may be a read error. The CDR3 sequence is CASSYPWGGGAHYGYTF. DNA of the CDR3: TGTGCTAGCAGCTACCCCTGGGGCGGGGGGGCTCACTATGGCTACACCTTC. This chain uses TRBV7-7 with TRBJ1-2; a weak D match, TRBD1 (6 bases). Looked up from germline, CDR1 is SSHAT and CDR2 is FNYEAQ (reference sequence). The length of the CDR3 is 17 residues.

CDR3 bases: TGTGCCAGCAGTTTAAAGCGAACATCCTACGAGCAGTACTTC. Protein: CASSLKRTSYEQYF. This chain uses TRBV27 with TRBJ2-7; D ambiguous. This CDR3 has 14 amino acids. Trimming removed 2 bases from V and 1 base from J, with 9 bases in between. Germline V gives CDR1 MNHEY, CDR2 SMNVEV (reference sequence).

J is TRBJ2-1 and V is TRBV5-1, with D perhaps matching TRBD1 (6 bases). Germline CDR1 SGHRS, CDR2 YFSETQ. Trimming stripped 4 bases from V and 5 bases from J, with 19 bases between. The CDR3 length is 16 residues. The CDR3 sequence is CASSILAGKGDNEQFF. The CDR3 DNA reads TGCGCCAGCAGCATTTTAGCAGGGAAGGGGGACAATGAGCAGTTCTTC.

This clone was picked up a small number of times. The chain uses TRBV19 and TRBJ1-1, with 8 nucleotides matching TRBD1. Germline trimming cut 4 bases from V and 0 bases from J; bases unmatched to any gene: 4. Germline V gene lookup returns CDR1 LNHDA and CDR2 SQIVND (reference sequence). There are 15 residues in the CDR3. In DNA, the CDR3 is TGTGCCAGTAGTAGATCGACAGGGGTGAACACTGAAGCTTTCTTT. Translation: CASSRSTGVNTEAFF.

This clone was recorded once. The rearrangement joins TRBV25-1 to TRBJ2-7; D remains unclear. The ends were cut back, 8 bases at V and 0 bases at J, with 11 bases in the middle. There are 13 residues in the CDR3. From germline, CDR1 is MGHDK and CDR2 SYGVNS. The CDR3: CASGDKSSYEQYF. CDR3 nucleotide sequence: TGTGCCAGCGGCGACAAGAGCTCCTACGAGCAGTACTTC.

This clone was recorded a few times. The CDR3 sequence is CASSVNRGGRETQYF. For the CDR3, the DNA is TGTGCCAGCAGCGTAAACCGGGGGGGGCGTGAGACCCAGTACTTC. The chain uses TRBV9 and TRBJ2-5; 8 bases are shared with TRBD2. This CDR3 is built from 15 residues. The V segment lost 1 base and the J segment 5 bases; nucleotides outside the gene matches: 7. Germline loops: CDR1 SGDLS, CDR2 YYNGEE. The full variable domain, its missing parts supplied by reference TRBV9 and TRBJ2-5, is DSGVTQTPKHLITATGQRVTLRCSPRSGDLSVYWYQQSLDQGLQFLIQYYNGEERAKGNILERFSAQQFPDLHSELNLSSLELGDSALYFCASSVNRGGRETQYFGPGTRLLVL.

This chain uses TRBV6-4 with TRBJ1-2, with 8 bases identical to TRBD1. J was trimmed by 8 bases and V by 6 bases; bases with no gene match: 11. Germline assignment: CDR1 MRHNA and CDR2 SNTAGT. CDR3 size: 14 residues. The CDR3 here is CASRPGTGGEGYTF. CDR3 in DNA: TGTGCCAGCAGACCAGGGACAGGCGGGGAAGGCTACACCTTC.

This clone was detected a few times. V gene TRBV7-2 combines with J gene TRBJ1-3, with 7 bases aligning to TRBD1. Germline CDR1 reads SGHTA; CDR2 reads FQGNSA. The J segment lost 2 bases and the V segment lost 3 bases, leaving 10 bases of the junction unmatched. CDR3 size: 17 residues. CDR3 protein: CASSFRSTGDAGNTIYF. DNA for the CDR3: TGTGCCAGCAGCTTCCGATCAACAGGGGACGCTGGAAACACCATATATTTT.

The chain joins TRBV2 to TRBJ1-5; D gene ambiguous. V gave up 0 bases and J gave up 2 bases, with 11 bases separating them. Germline CDR1 is SNHLY and CDR2 is FYNNEI. This CDR3 spans 16 amino acids. CDR3 sequence reads: CASSEALGVGNQPQHF. The DNA of the CDR3 is TGTGCCAGCAGTGAAGCGCTGGGAGTTGGCAATCAGCCCCAGCATTTT.

The chain carries TRBV5-1 and TRBJ1-4; D unresolved. The CDR3 covers 14 residues. CDR1 is SGHRS, CDR2 YFSETQ, per germline. V lost 1 base and J lost 8, with 12 bases in between. The CDR3 loop is CASSLNRDLEKLFF. For the CDR3, the DNA is TGCGCCAGCAGCTTGAACAGAGATCTGGAAAAACTGTTTTTT.

The chain recombines TRBV27 with TRBJ1-1, with D possibly TRBD1 on 6 matching bases. CDR1 and CDR2 from the germline V gene are MNHEY and SMNVEV (reference sequence). The CDR3 is 17 amino acids. V dropped 6 bases and J dropped 1 base, with 21 bases sitting between them. In DNA form, the CDR3 reads TGTGCCAGCAGCAAAACAGGGAGCTATTCCCCGAACACTGAAGCTTTCTTT. Its protein is CASSKTGSYSPNTEAFF.

This clone has just one count. The CDR3 here is CASDRGIMNEQYF. The CDR3 DNA follows: TGTGCCAGCGACAGGGGGATAATGAACGAGCAGTACTTC. V and J are TRBV2 and TRBJ2-7, with 9 bases aligning to TRBD1. V shed 8 bases, J shed 5 bases, and the junction held 7 bases outside the gene matches. The CDR3 has 13 residues. The germline gives CDR1 SNHLY, CDR2 FYNNEI.

V and J are TRBV6-1 and TRBJ1-3, with TRBD1 as a possible D gene (6 bases). This CDR3 is 16 amino acids long. Between the trimmed V and J ends, which lost 2 bases and 4 bases, there was a span of 15 bases. Looked up from germline, CDR1 is MNHNS and CDR2 is SASEGT. For the CDR3, the DNA is TGTGCCAGCAGTGAATGGGAGGGGGATTACGGAAACACCATATATTTT. It translates to CASSEWEGDYGNTIYF.

This clone was found a few times. The chain joins TRBV14 to TRBJ2-3; D call uncertain. The CDR3 runs to 13 residues. The germline gives CDR1 SGHDN, CDR2 FVKESK. V lost 4 bases to trimming and J lost 5 bases, with 10 bases between them. Here the CDR3 DNA reads TGTGCCAGCAGCCCTAGACCGGGAGATACGCAGTATTTT. Protein sequence: CASSPRPGDTQYF.

A note on this clone: A junction boundary mismatches the germline segment, possibly from a read error. V gene TRBV28 combines with J gene TRBJ1-2; 9 positions match TRBD1. CDR3 length: 15 amino acids. Germline V lookup: CDR1 MDHEN, CDR2 SYDVKM. The CDR3: CASSSPTGGYYGYAF. For the CDR3, the DNA is TGTGCCAGCAGTTCTCCGACAGGGGGGTACTATGGCTACGCCTTC.

CDR3 loop: CASSQSGQDGYEQYF. DNA of the CDR3: TGCGCCAGCAGCCAATCGGGACAGGACGGCTACGAGCAGTACTTC. V and J are TRBV4-1 and TRBJ2-7, with 8 positions matching TRBD1. In germline, CDR1 is MGHRA, CDR2 YSYEKL. This CDR3 is built from 15 residues. The trim removed 2 bases at V and 3 bases at J, leaving 6 bases unmatched.

This sequence joins TRBV7-2 and TRBJ2-7; tentative D call: TRBD2 (6 bases). Germline loops: CDR1 SGHTA, CDR2 FQGNSA. Trimming removed 2 bases at V and 3 bases at J, with 11 bases between. CDR3 length: 14 residues. The CDR3 loop reads CASSLSGGIYEQYF. In nucleotides, the CDR3 is TGTGCCAGCAGCTTATCCGGGGGAATCTACGAGCAGTACTTC.

The V call is TRBV7-2, the J call TRBJ1-3, with 7 bases aligning to TRBD1. Germline V gene sequence: CDR1 SGHTA, CDR2 FQGNSA. V lost 5 bases to trimming and J lost 0 bases; unmatched junction nucleotides: 13. There are 18 residues in the CDR3. CDR3 in DNA: TGTGCCAGCAGCCGATACAAGACAGGGCGCAACTCTGGAAACACCATATATTTT. Encoded protein: CASSRYKTGRNSGNTIYF.

The chain employs TRBV19 and TRBJ2-7; the D gene is possibly TRBD1 (6 bases). Germline V gene data show CDR1 as LNHDA and CDR2 as SQIVND (reference sequence). The CDR3 has 16 amino acids. Trimming took off 1 base at V and 6 bases at J, with 19 bases between the two ends. The CDR3 loop is CASSIGGGHPPREQYF. Here the CDR3 DNA reads TGTGCCAGTAGTATAGGTGGGGGACATCCGCCCCGCGAGCAGTACTTC.

V is TRBV9 and J is TRBJ2-3; D possibly corresponds to TRBD2 (5 bases). V was cut by 5 bases and J by 0 bases, with 13 bases left in between. CDR3 size: 15 residues. CDR1 SGDLS and CDR2 YYNGEE come from the germline V gene. Written as DNA, the CDR3 is TGTGCCAGCAGTCCCCCTTGGACTAGCACAGATACGCAGTATTTT. Protein sequence: CASSPPWTSTDTQYF.

This clone was counted between two and nine times. This chain joins TRBV5-1 and TRBJ2-5; 8 bases line up with TRBD2. J lost 5 bases, V lost 0 bases, and 9 bases had no gene match. From germline, CDR1 is SGHRS and CDR2 YFSETQ. The CDR3 spans 16 residues. DNA of the CDR3: TGCGCCAGCAGCTTGGGAGCGGGAGTCCTTGTGGAGACCCAGTACTTC. It is translated as CASSLGAGVLVETQYF.